This TCR beta chain was captured in a study of blood T cells in healthy people across ages. The study's findings and limits: Investigators viewed diversity estimates from one million T cells as underestimates, the study reported.

V lost 6 bases and J 2 bases, leaving 10 bases between the germline ends. Germline CDR1 ENHRY, CDR2 SYGVKD. This CDR3 spans 13 amino acids. Concerning this clonotype itself: The antigen remains undetermined.

It was with a sample-barcoded 5' primer and a J-beta primer mix that a second PCR of roughly 7 to 12 cycles was run. TCRdb re-analysed the 5' RACE reads in MiXCR, keeping a single row per CDR3 protein. The repertoire has approximately 490,000 distinct CDR3 sequences, about 24% of them found once; the top ten carry 8.7%. Donors each provided roughly 9.6 milliliters of peripheral blood. The sample also formed part of further work on T cells of mothers and their children. According to that study: Comparable shaping of TCR recombination output by thymic selection was observed in related and unrelated pairs.

Sequenced sample: blood. The chain combines TRBV10-3 with TRBJ1-1; weak D call: TRBD1 (5 bases). This clonotype was obtained from a boy between 5 and 17 years old in good health. CDR3: CAISKTVNTEAFF. CDR3 nucleotides: TGTGCCATCAGCAAGACAGTAAACACTGAAGCTTTCTTT.